This T cell receptor beta chain emerged from a study of T-cell reconstitution after alpha-beta-depleted transplantation in children. Whole-study findings and limits: About two months after transplant, alpha-beta T cells reportedly came from several hundred expanded graft clones. Some patients' high day-60 TCRbeta diversity was attributed to recipient cells surviving conditioning.

Trimming cost V 5 bases and J 0 bases, with 17 bases left between them. Germline CDR1 reads SNHLY; CDR2 reads FYNNEI. The CDR3 sequence is 18 residues long. Points on this clonotype: The target antigen is unknown.

Unique molecular identifiers were used in preparing the TCRbeta library. A single record per CDR3 protein comes from TCRdb applying MiXCR to the PCR reads. The sample lists about 980,000 distinct CDR3 sequences, less than 30% seen once, with 25% to 35% in the top ten. The sequencing used PBMCs, mostly from graft donor cells, collected 360 days after TCRalphabeta/CD19-depleted stem cell transplant. The chain uses TRBV2 and TRBJ2-6; weak D call: TRBD1 (6 bases). This sequence originates from a boy less than two years old who had a stem cell transplant for SCID, so the T cells may come from the graft donor. CDR3 residues: CASSKDRSRSSGANVLTF. The CDR3 region has the DNA TGTGCCAGCAGTAAGGACAGAAGTCGAAGCTCTGGGGCCAACGTCCTGACTTTC. The full variable domain, with the rest looked up from reference TRBV2 and TRBJ2-6, is EPEVTQTPSHQVTQMGQEVILRCVPISNHLYFYWYRQILGQKVEFLVSFYNNEISEKSEIFDDQFSVERPDGSNFTLKIRSTKLEDSAMYFCASSKDRSRSSGANVLTFGAGSRLTVL.